The next 20 T cell receptor beta chains were all read from a single sample in a study of identical twins. Each CDR3 protein is one row after TCRdb ran MiXCR on the 5' RACE reads. The repertoire has hundreds of thousands of distinct CDR3 sequences, approximately 21% of them found once; the top ten carry more than 4%. This sample was also put to use in a study of T cells expressing NK-cell markers.

Sequenced sample: PBMCs. The source is a woman younger than 30 in good health.

The table lists this clonotype with a few counts. The chain combines TRBV18 with TRBJ2-3; the D is unclear. The V end was cut by 7 bases, the J end by 0 bases, with 20 bases between. The CDR3 has 17 amino acids. Germline V gives CDR1 KGHSH, CDR2 LQKENI. CDR3 bases: TGTGCCAGCTTTATATTGTCGGAGTGGTATAGCACAGATACGCAGTATTTT. Residues: CASFILSEWYSTDTQYF.

The V and J genes are TRBV12-3 or TRBV12-4 and TRBJ2-1; the match to TRBD2 covers 8 bases. This CDR3 is built from 16 residues. With V trimmed by 0 bases and J by 5 bases, 6 bases remained unmatched. CDR3 residues: CASSLARGGTNNEQFF. CDR3 sequence (DNA): TGTGCCAGCAGTTTAGCGCGCGGGGGGACGAACAATGAGCAGTTCTTC.

The chain combines TRBV2 with TRBJ1-2; D unresolved. Germline V lookup: CDR1 SNHLY, CDR2 FYNNEI. Trimming cost V 1 base and J 6 bases, with 9 bases left between them. CDR3 length: 13 amino acids. CDR3 loop: CASSEGGVHGYTF. The CDR3, as DNA: TGTGCCAGCAGTGAAGGCGGGGTCCATGGCTACACCTTC.

V usage is TRBV11-2 and J usage is TRBJ2-1, with 11 bases aligning to TRBD1. The junction had 5 bases not matched to a gene; V was cut back by 5 bases and J by 5 bases. Germline CDR1 is SGHAT and CDR2 is FQNNGV. This CDR3 contains 15 residues. The CDR3 region has the DNA TGTGCCAGCAGCCAGGACAGGGGGCTAAACAATGAGCAGTTCTTC. Translating it yields CASSQDRGLNNEQFF.

V usage is TRBV24-1 and J usage is TRBJ2-4; perhaps TRBD1 as D (5 bases). CDR1 KGHDR and CDR2 SFDVKD come from the germline V gene. V lost 1 base and J 0 bases, leaving 12 bases between the germline ends. The CDR3 loop spans 17 amino acids. CDR3 in DNA: TGTGCCACCAGTGATTTATGGCAGGGAAGAGCCAAAAACATTCAGTACTTC. This codes for CATSDLWQGRAKNIQYF.

In nucleotides, the CDR3 is TGTGCCAGCTCAGACACAGGGCACGAGCAGTACTTC. It is translated as CASSDTGHEQYF. The genes are TRBV18 and TRBJ2-7; D is possibly TRBD1 (6 bases). Trimming removed 5 bases from V and 5 bases from J, with 10 bases in between. The CDR3 is 12 residues long. Germline assignment: CDR1 KGHSH and CDR2 LQKENI.

A few counts support this clonotype. This rearrangement joins TRBV4-1 to TRBJ2-1; D is ambiguous. The CDR3 is made up of 13 amino acids. From germline, CDR1 is MGHRA and CDR2 YSYEKL. V was shortened by 0 bases and J by 7 bases, with 7 bases between the two germline ends. The CDR3 DNA reads TGCGCCAGCAGCCAAGAAACCCGTAATGAGCAGTTCTTC. It translates to CASSQETRNEQFF.

This clonotype turned up a few times. The J gene is TRBJ2-2, the V gene TRBV5-1; D may be TRBD2 (5 bases). In germline, CDR1 is SGHRS, CDR2 YFSETQ. V shed 4 bases and J shed 8 bases, with 6 bases lying between them. The CDR3 runs 11 residues. CDR3 amino acids: CASSPGGELFF. The CDR3 bases are TGCGCCAGCAGCCCGGGAGGGGAGCTGTTTTTT.

A few counts support this clonotype. V usage is TRBV6-2 or TRBV6-3 and J usage is TRBJ1-1; 7 nucleotides agree with TRBD1. The CDR3 totals 18 residues. V shed 7 bases, J shed 4 bases, and the junction held 21 bases outside the gene matches. The germline V gene has CDR1 MNHEY and CDR2 SVGEGT. The CDR3 region is CASTYRLRQGYWGTEAFF. As DNA, the CDR3 is TGTGCCAGCACCTACCGACTTCGACAGGGTTACTGGGGCACTGAAGCTTTCTTT.

This clonotype was seen only a few times. The chain uses TRBV5-4 and TRBJ2-7, with TRBD2 matching over 7 bases. V shed 2 bases and J 3 bases; nucleotides not matched to a gene: 5. The CDR3 extends over 14 amino acids. Germline CDR1 reads SGHNT; CDR2 reads YYREEE (reference sequence). This CDR3 reads CASSFDRGSYEQYF. In DNA form, the CDR3 reads TGTGCCAGCAGCTTCGATCGCGGGAGCTACGAGCAGTACTTC.

The genes are TRBV20-1 and TRBJ2-1; 11 bases are a match to TRBD2. V shed 3 bases and J 9 bases; nucleotides not matched to a gene: 10. The CDR3 extends over 15 amino acids. The germline gives CDR1 DFQATT, CDR2 SNEGSKA (reference sequence). The CDR3 sequence: CSASFSGGAGGEQFF. Written as DNA, the CDR3 is TGCAGTGCTAGCTTTAGCGGGGGGGCCGGCGGTGAGCAGTTCTTC.

This clonotype was observed a handful of times. This chain's CDR3 is CASSGTSSGTGELFF. CDR3 nucleotide sequence: TGTGCCAGCAGCGGGACCAGCTCGGGCACCGGGGAGCTGTTTTTT. The chain carries TRBV12-3 or TRBV12-4 and TRBJ2-2; tentatively, D is TRBD1 or TRBD2 (5 bases each). This CDR3 has 15 residues. V lost 6 bases and J 4 bases, leaving 15 bases between the germline ends.

The chain uses TRBV20-1 and TRBJ2-5; 11 positions agree with TRBD2. Germline V gives CDR1 DFQATT, CDR2 SNEGSKA (reference sequence). The CDR3 has 14 residues. J gave up 5 bases and V 2 bases, and 4 bases lay outside the gene matches. This chain's CDR3 is CSARHTSGSETQYF. DNA for the CDR3: TGCAGTGCTAGACACACTAGCGGGAGTGAGACCCAGTACTTC.

This clonotype was recorded a few times. The chain has TRBV2 and TRBJ2-7, with TRBD1 identical over 10 bases. The J segment lost 0 bases and the V segment lost 6 bases, leaving 11 bases of the junction unmatched. The CDR3 runs to 17 residues. Germline assignment: CDR1 SNHLY and CDR2 FYNNEI. The CDR3 protein is CASRESPGQGYSYEQYF. The CDR3 nucleotides are TGTGCCAGCAGAGAATCACCGGGACAGGGGTACTCCTACGAGCAGTACTTC.

This clonotype was seen ten or more times. The chain has TRBV29-1 and TRBJ2-3, with D possibly being TRBD2 (6 bases). Per germline, CDR1 SQVTM and CDR2 ANQGSEA. Trimming pared 7 bases from V and 2 bases from J, leaving 13 bases between. The CDR3 extends over 13 amino acids. CDR3 sequence: CSAETRHTDTQYF. The DNA for the CDR3 is TGCAGCGCTGAGACTAGGCACACAGATACGCAGTATTTT.

This clonotype was counted a few times. The rearrangement links TRBV10-3 to TRBJ1-1; D not resolved. Germline lookup yields CDR1 ENHRY and CDR2 SYGVKD. Trimming left V 3 bases short and J 0 bases short, with 17 bases between. This CDR3 has 17 amino acids. CDR3 nucleotide sequence: TGTGCCATCAGTGATAAGAGGGCAGTTGTAGTGAACACTGAAGCTTTCTTT. Amino acid sequence: CAISDKRAVVVNTEAFF.

This clonotype was observed a single time. The chain combines TRBV6-5 with TRBJ2-7, with 9 bases that match TRBD1. J was trimmed by 5 bases and V by 4 bases; bases with no gene match: 6. CDR3 length: 14 residues. Germline V gives CDR1 MNHEY, CDR2 SVGAGI. The CDR3, as DNA: TGTGCCAGCAGTTCCCCGGACAGGGGCCACGAGCAGTACTTC. It yields the protein CASSSPDRGHEQYF.

Here the CDR3 DNA reads TGTGCCAGCAGTGACCCCAAGCCCCTCACAGATACGCAGTATTTT. This translates into CASSDPKPLTDTQYF. The chain is built from TRBV6-4 and TRBJ2-3; D uncertain. V lost 2 bases and J lost 2, with 11 bases in between. This CDR3 comprises 15 residues. Germline-derived CDR1 and CDR2 are MRHNA and SNTAGT.

The rearrangement uses TRBV19 and TRBJ1-2, with TRBD1 matching over 7 bases. The CDR3 spans 14 residues. Germline CDR1 is LNHDA and CDR2 is SQIVND (reference sequence). Trimming removed 5 bases from V and 3 bases from J; junction bases left unmatched: 6. The chain's CDR3 is CASSETGSHYGYTF. CDR3 in DNA: TGTGCCAGTAGTGAGACAGGGTCCCACTATGGCTACACCTTC.

This clonotype was recorded at least ten times. The genes are TRBV5-1 and TRBJ2-1; D not resolved. Germline-derived CDR1 and CDR2 are SGHRS and YFSETQ. Trimming stripped 2 bases from V and 8 bases from J, with 8 bases between. The CDR3 loop spans 12 amino acids. CDR3 nucleotides: TGCGCCAGCAGCTTAACGGGCGATGAGCAGTTCTTC. It encodes CASSLTGDEQFF.